This T cell receptor (beta chain) was documented in a study of blood T cell repertoires in COVID-19. Overall study: Spain, Italy and the United States supplied samples that represented acute and convalescent COVID-19. PBMCs, B-cell-depleted T cells, or T cells provided the cDNA or gDNA that made up the material.

Per the authors' pipeline: Amplification of reference gene primers was used by the study to estimate nucleated cell counts. Sequencing was performed with immunoSEQ multiplex PCR; in TCRdb, only in-frame clones are kept and a portion is missing. That table furnishes V, J and clone size, whereas the DNA furnished D and trimming. The data show around 12,000 clones, just over 85% seen once. The origin of this receptor is a human donor in a cohort sampled during active COVID-19. Sequenced material: peripheral blood.

This CDR3 reads CASRAGTGGLSNQPQHF. DNA of the CDR3: TGTGCCAGCAGAGCCGGGACAGGGGGCTTGAGCAATCAGCCCCAGCATTTT. The chain couples TRBV7-9 to TRBJ1-5, with 12 positions matching TRBD1. This CDR3 contains 17 residues. Per germline, CDR1 SEHNR and CDR2 FQNEAQ (reference sequence). Trimming took 6 bases from V and 1 from J; bases not matched to a gene: 7.